Listed below are T cell receptor beta chains from one sample, sequenced in a study of metastatic and nonmetastatic thyroid tumors. TCRdb re-called the PCR reads via MiXCR. Of about 47,000 clones listed, approximately 24% are singletons. The sample comprised blood. Every receptor here comes from a male donor with papillary thyroid cancer or a benign thyroid nodule (not recorded which). Some clones in this sample may be carry-over from other donors' samples. Each CDR3 is given with its conserved first and last residue. D genes are given only for firm matches. Expanded clones are given a class, and other clones once, few, many or no size at all.

d_gene: -; j_gene: TRBJ1-2; abundance: few; v_gene: TRBV30; CDR3nt: TGTGCCTGGAGTCCGGCAGGGGCTGGCTACACCTTC; CDR3aa: CAWSPAGAGYTF
d_gene: TRBD1; j_gene: TRBJ1-5; abundance: many; v_gene: TRBV18; CDR3nt: TGTGCCAGCTCATCCCTTGGACAGGGGAATCAGCCCCAGCATTTT; CDR3aa: CASSSLGQGNQPQHF
d_gene: -; j_gene: TRBJ2-7; abundance: -; v_gene: TRBV5-1; CDR3nt: TGCGCCAGCAGGGGGGACGGAGCCTACGAGCAGTACTTC; CDR3aa: CASRGDGAYEQYF
d_gene: TRBD1; j_gene: TRBJ2-1; abundance: few; v_gene: TRBV11-2; CDR3nt: TGTGCCAGCAGCCAGGGACAGAGCTCCTACAATGAGCAGTTCTTC; CDR3aa: CASSQGQSSYNEQFF
d_gene: -; j_gene: TRBJ2-7; abundance: few; v_gene: TRBV6-5; CDR3nt: TGTGCCAGCAGTTACCGGGACATGTACGAGCAGTACTTC; CDR3aa: CASSYRDMYEQYF
d_gene: -; j_gene: TRBJ2-3; abundance: -; v_gene: TRBV11-2; CDR3nt: TGTGCCAGCAGCTTAGAACCGGGAGCAACGCAGTATTTT; CDR3aa: CASSLEPGATQYF
d_gene: TRBD1; j_gene: TRBJ2-7; abundance: -; v_gene: TRBV12-3/TRBV12-4; CDR3nt: TGTGCCAGCGGTACAGGGGACCCGTCCTACGACCAGTACTTC; CDR3aa: CASGTGDPSYDQYF
d_gene: TRBD2; j_gene: TRBJ2-5; abundance: -; v_gene: TRBV6-2/TRBV6-3; CDR3nt: TGTGCCACCTGGACTAGCGGGCAAGAGACCCAGTACTTC; CDR3aa: CATWTSGQETQYF
d_gene: TRBD2; j_gene: TRBJ2-7; abundance: -; v_gene: TRBV20-1; CDR3nt: TGCAGTGCTCCGGGGGGGACGGGGAGGCGCTACGAGTATTACTTC; CDR3aa: CSAPGGTGRRYEYYF
d_gene: -; j_gene: TRBJ2-1; abundance: many; v_gene: TRBV6-4; CDR3nt: TGTGCCAGCAGTGACTTCATAGGGACGGGACTCAATGAGCAGTTCTTC; CDR3aa: CASSDFIGTGLNEQFF
d_gene: -; j_gene: TRBJ1-4; abundance: many; v_gene: TRBV12-3/TRBV12-4; CDR3nt: TGTGCCAGCAGTTTACAACAACCGAATGAAAAACTGTTTTTT; CDR3aa: CASSLQQPNEKLFF
d_gene: -; j_gene: TRBJ2-7; abundance: -; v_gene: TRBV7-2; CDR3nt: TGTGCCAGCAGCTTAGTCGGGGGGCCCTCCTACGAGCAGTACTTC; CDR3aa: CASSLVGGPSYEQYF
d_gene: -; j_gene: TRBJ2-6; abundance: -; v_gene: TRBV5-5; CDR3nt: TGTGCCAGCAGCGTGACAGCCTCCCCGCCAACTGGGGCCAACGTCCTGACTTTC; CDR3aa: CASSVTASPPTGANVLTF
d_gene: TRBD1; j_gene: TRBJ2-6; abundance: many; v_gene: TRBV11-2; CDR3nt: TGTGCCAGCAGCTTAGATTCTTGGGCGGGGACAGGGGGCAATGGGGCCAACGTCCTGACTTTC; CDR3aa: CASSLDSWAGTGGNGANVLTF
d_gene: TRBD2; j_gene: TRBJ2-7; abundance: -; v_gene: TRBV12-3/TRBV12-4; CDR3nt: TGTGCCAGCAGTCCATCTCTGGGAGGGCCCTCCTATGAGCAGTACTTC; CDR3aa: CASSPSLGGPSYEQYF
d_gene: -; j_gene: TRBJ2-1; abundance: many; v_gene: TRBV4-2; CDR3nt: TGTGCCAGCAGCCAAGATAGAGGCGGCGCGCGGCTAAAGAACCACAATGAGCAGTTCTTC; CDR3aa: CASSQDRGGARLKNHNEQFF
d_gene: TRBD1; j_gene: TRBJ1-4; abundance: once; v_gene: TRBV11-1; CDR3nt: TGTGCCAGCAGCTCCGCAGTGGGACAGGGTTCGTTTTGGACTAATGAAAAACTGTTTTTT; CDR3aa: CASSSAVGQGSFWTNEKLFF
d_gene: TRBD2; j_gene: TRBJ2-3; abundance: once; v_gene: TRBV2; CDR3nt: TGTGCCAGCAGCCGGGGACTAGCGGCGTTCACGGATACGCAGTATTTT; CDR3aa: CASSRGLAAFTDTQYF
d_gene: -; j_gene: TRBJ1-5; abundance: few; v_gene: TRBV28; CDR3nt: TGTGCCAGCAGTTTGGCATTCGGAGACCCGCCCGGGATGGCCCAGCATTTT; CDR3aa: CASSLAFGDPPGMAQHF
d_gene: -; j_gene: TRBJ2-3; abundance: many; v_gene: TRBV9; CDR3nt: TGTGCCAGCAGCGTACTAGCAGGAGATACGCAGTATTTT; CDR3aa: CASSVLAGDTQYF
d_gene: -; j_gene: TRBJ2-7; abundance: -; v_gene: TRBV12-3/TRBV12-4; CDR3nt: TGTGCCAGCAGCCTCCACGGGACTCCCTACGAGCAGTACTTC; CDR3aa: CASSLHGTPYEQYF
d_gene: TRBD2; j_gene: TRBJ2-1; abundance: many; v_gene: TRBV27; CDR3nt: TGTGCCAGCAGTTTGGGACTAGCGGGAGGAAATGAGCAGTTCTTC; CDR3aa: CASSLGLAGGNEQFF
d_gene: -; j_gene: TRBJ2-5; abundance: -; v_gene: TRBV5-1; CDR3nt: TGCGCCAGCAGCCCCAGGGTAATGGAGACCCAGTACTTC; CDR3aa: CASSPRVMETQYF
d_gene: -; j_gene: TRBJ1-1; abundance: -; v_gene: TRBV5-1; CDR3nt: TGCGCCAGCAGCTTGGCCACCGGGACGACGAACACTGAAGCTTTCTTT; CDR3aa: CASSLATGTTNTEAFF
d_gene: -; j_gene: TRBJ2-5; abundance: -; v_gene: TRBV28; CDR3nt: TGTGCCAGCAGTTTTTTCAGGGGATCAGAGACCCAGTACTTC; CDR3aa: CASSFFRGSETQYF
d_gene: -; j_gene: TRBJ2-3; abundance: many; v_gene: TRBV7-9; CDR3nt: TGTGCCAGCAGCTTAATCGAAACAGATACGCAGTATTTT; CDR3aa: CASSLIETDTQYF
d_gene: -; j_gene: TRBJ1-1; abundance: many; v_gene: TRBV4-1; CDR3nt: TGCGCCAGCAGCCAAGATGGGCAGCCCCACACTGAAGCTTTCTTT; CDR3aa: CASSQDGQPHTEAFF
d_gene: -; j_gene: TRBJ2-1; abundance: -; v_gene: TRBV7-3; CDR3nt: TGTGCCAGCAGCCCAGTGAGGGAAGGTGAGCAGTTCTTC; CDR3aa: CASSPVREGEQFF
d_gene: TRBD1; j_gene: TRBJ1-1; abundance: many; v_gene: TRBV18; CDR3nt: TGTGCCAGCTCTCCTTGGACAGGGACCGACACTGAAGCTTTCTTT; CDR3aa: CASSPWTGTDTEAFF
d_gene: -; j_gene: TRBJ2-3; abundance: many; v_gene: TRBV28; CDR3nt: TGTGCCAGCAGTTTGGGGGAGATCGGTGCAGATACGCAGTATTTT; CDR3aa: CASSLGEIGADTQYF
d_gene: -; j_gene: TRBJ1-2; abundance: few; v_gene: TRBV6-1; CDR3nt: TGTGCCAGCAGTGCCGGAAGGCGGAATGGCTACACCTTC; CDR3aa: CASSAGRRNGYTF
d_gene: TRBD1; j_gene: TRBJ2-7; abundance: -; v_gene: TRBV11-3; CDR3nt: TGTGCCAGCAGCTTGGGACAGGGATCACAGGAGCAGTACTTC; CDR3aa: CASSLGQGSQEQYF
d_gene: -; j_gene: TRBJ2-3; abundance: many; v_gene: TRBV12-3/TRBV12-4; CDR3nt: TGTGCCAGCACCCCAGGGTTGGATACGCAGTATTTT; CDR3aa: CASTPGLDTQYF
d_gene: -; j_gene: TRBJ1-4; abundance: few; v_gene: TRBV27; CDR3nt: TGTGCCAGCAGTTTAATCCAAGGCGGAAAACTGTTTTTT; CDR3aa: CASSLIQGGKLFF
d_gene: -; j_gene: TRBJ2-1; abundance: few; v_gene: TRBV2; CDR3nt: TGTGCCAGCAGTGACGGGCAGTCCAATGAGCAGTTCTTC; CDR3aa: CASSDGQSNEQFF
d_gene: -; j_gene: TRBJ1-2; abundance: -; v_gene: TRBV11-1; CDR3nt: TGTGCCAGCAGCTTAGGAGGGCCTCTAGCTAACTATGGCTACACCTTC; CDR3aa: CASSLGGPLANYGYTF
d_gene: TRBD2; j_gene: TRBJ2-7; abundance: -; v_gene: TRBV4-3; CDR3nt: TGCGCCAGCAGCCAACGGACTAGCGGAACCTACGAGCAGTACTTC; CDR3aa: CASSQRTSGTYEQYF
d_gene: TRBD2; j_gene: TRBJ2-5; abundance: many; v_gene: TRBV3-1; CDR3nt: TGTGCCAGCAGCCAACTAGCGGGAGAAGAGACCCAGTACTTC; CDR3aa: CASSQLAGEETQYF
d_gene: TRBD2; j_gene: TRBJ2-7; abundance: -; v_gene: TRBV11-1; CDR3nt: TGTGCCAGCAGCTCCGATTCTAGCGGGAGACGCTACGAGCAGTACTTC; CDR3aa: CASSSDSSGRRYEQYF
d_gene: -; j_gene: TRBJ2-7; abundance: -; v_gene: TRBV4-2; CDR3nt: TGTGCCAGCAGCCGAGGACTGGGAAAATACGAGCAGTACTTC; CDR3aa: CASSRGLGKYEQYF
d_gene: -; j_gene: TRBJ2-1; abundance: -; v_gene: TRBV12-3/TRBV12-4; CDR3nt: TGTGCCAGCAGTTCGGTCAATGATCAGTTCTTC; CDR3aa: CASSSVNDQFF
d_gene: -; j_gene: TRBJ2-1; abundance: few; v_gene: TRBV2; CDR3nt: TGTGCCAGCAAAGTAGCCAGTCAAAATGAGCAGTTCTTC; CDR3aa: CASKVASQNEQFF
d_gene: -; j_gene: TRBJ2-7; abundance: many; v_gene: TRBV29-1; CDR3nt: TGCAGCGTTGAAAGGGGGTCCTTTGACGAGCAGTACTTC; CDR3aa: CSVERGSFDEQYF
d_gene: -; j_gene: TRBJ1-2; abundance: many; v_gene: TRBV6-1; CDR3nt: TGTGCCAGCAGTGAAAGAGGATCCTATGGCTACACCTTC; CDR3aa: CASSERGSYGYTF
d_gene: -; j_gene: TRBJ2-1; abundance: -; v_gene: TRBV20-1; CDR3nt: TGCAGTGCTAGTTTCAGGGTTTGGGGAAATGAGCAGTTCTTC; CDR3aa: CSASFRVWGNEQFF
d_gene: -; j_gene: TRBJ2-3; abundance: -; v_gene: TRBV20-1; CDR3nt: TGCAGTGCGGAGGGAGGAAACACAGATACGCAGTATTTT; CDR3aa: CSAEGGNTDTQYF
d_gene: TRBD2; j_gene: TRBJ2-7; abundance: many; v_gene: TRBV19; CDR3nt: TGTGCCAGTAGTCCCCAAGGACTAGCGGCTTCTGAGCAGTACTTC; CDR3aa: CASSPQGLAASEQYF
d_gene: -; j_gene: TRBJ1-5; abundance: many; v_gene: TRBV7-9; CDR3nt: TGTGCCAGCAGCTTAGCGGGGCTTGGGCATCAGCCCCAGCATTTT; CDR3aa: CASSLAGLGHQPQHF
d_gene: -; j_gene: TRBJ2-2; abundance: few; v_gene: TRBV19; CDR3nt: TGTGCCAGTAGAGGGCAGGGGAACACCGGGGAGCTGTTTTTT; CDR3aa: CASRGQGNTGELFF
d_gene: TRBD1; j_gene: TRBJ2-7; abundance: -; v_gene: TRBV6-2/TRBV6-3; CDR3nt: TGTGCCAGCACATATCCAGGGGGAAATCCCTACGAGCAGTACTTC; CDR3aa: CASTYPGGNPYEQYF
d_gene: -; j_gene: TRBJ1-5; abundance: -; v_gene: TRBV27; CDR3nt: TGTGCCAGCGGGGGACTGAACAATCAGCCCCAGCATTTT; CDR3aa: CASGGLNNQPQHF
d_gene: -; j_gene: TRBJ1-5; abundance: medium-sized; v_gene: TRBV12-3/TRBV12-4; CDR3nt: TGTGCCAGCAGCCCGGGACACCTCAATCAGCCCCAGCATTTT; CDR3aa: CASSPGHLNQPQHF
d_gene: TRBD1; j_gene: TRBJ1-2; abundance: -; v_gene: TRBV11-1; CDR3nt: TGCGCCAGCATCGGAAGGACAGGGGGTGGCTACACCTTC; CDR3aa: CASIGRTGGGYTF
d_gene: TRBD1; j_gene: TRBJ1-6; abundance: -; v_gene: TRBV20-1; CDR3nt: TGCAGTGCACCAGGGGGAGGGGAGAGTTCACCCCTCCACTTT; CDR3aa: CSAPGGGESSPLHF
d_gene: -; j_gene: TRBJ1-3; abundance: -; v_gene: TRBV28; CDR3nt: TGTGCCAGCATCCAGGGACTTGCCATATATTTT; CDR3aa: CASIQGLAIYF
d_gene: TRBD2; j_gene: TRBJ2-2; abundance: many; v_gene: TRBV4-2; CDR3nt: TGTGCCAGCAGCCCCTTGAGCGGGAGGGCGGGCACCGGGGAGCTGTTTTTT; CDR3aa: CASSPLSGRAGTGELFF
d_gene: -; j_gene: TRBJ2-4; abundance: few; v_gene: TRBV6-5; CDR3nt: TGTGCCAGCAGTTACTCGAGGGGCGGTGGCCGTTTTGACTTC; CDR3aa: CASSYSRGGGRFDF
d_gene: TRBD1; j_gene: TRBJ1-2; abundance: -; v_gene: TRBV6-1; CDR3nt: TGTGCCAGCAGGGGACAGGGGGTCGGGGGCTACACCTTC; CDR3aa: CASRGQGVGGYTF
d_gene: TRBD2; j_gene: TRBJ2-5; abundance: many; v_gene: TRBV20-1; CDR3nt: TGCAGTGCTAGAGGGACTAGCGGGAGAGAGACCCAGTACTTC; CDR3aa: CSARGTSGRETQYF
d_gene: TRBD1; j_gene: TRBJ1-1; abundance: many; v_gene: TRBV29-1; CDR3nt: TGCAGCGTTCTCCAGGGGGAGAGAACTGAAGCTTTCTTT; CDR3aa: CSVLQGERTEAFF